This T cell receptor beta chain was recovered during a study of cytomegalovirus exposure and HLA in healthy donors. Germline values: CDR1 SNHLY, CDR2 FYNNEI. This CDR3 region has 14 residues. Losses at the gene ends were 3 bases for V and 5 bases for J; bases not matched to a gene: 5. Clones were read by immunoSEQ multiplex PCR, and TCRdb kept only the in-frame ones, dropping some. The table has about 140,000 clones, about four fifths seen once. General study points: Some TCR beta chains (roughly 150 of them) were listed as cytomegalovirus-associated.

Comments on this clone: The antigen is not known.

The chain employs TRBV2 and TRBJ1-1; 8 nucleotides align to TRBD1. The sample comprised PBMCs. This clonotype was obtained from a woman between 25 and 40 years old in good health and CMV-seronegative. The CDR3 sequence: CASSDTGGRTEAFF. CDR3 DNA sequence: TGTGCCAGCAGTGACACAGGGGGGAGAACTGAAGCTTTCTTT.